The following is a T cell receptor beta chain sequence with its context. Its antigen is unidentified. Clones were sequenced by immunoSEQ multiplex PCR, and TCRdb holds only the in-frame ones, with some missing. The sample lists 50,000 to 70,000 clones; about 87% were seen once. The data were obtained in a study of OX40 agonist ivuxolimab in advanced cancers. Whole-study context: At doses from 0.01 to 10 mg/kg, patients were given intravenous ivuxolimab every 2 weeks.

Whole-study results and caveats: In the 0.1 to 3.0 mg/kg range, CD4+ and CD8+ blood T cells had expanded clonally by week 6.

This CDR3 spans 12 amino acids. Germline V gene sequence: CDR1 MDHEN, CDR2 SYDVKM. V shed 4 bases and J shed 3 bases, with 7 bases lying between them. This specimen was CD4+ or CD8+ T cells sorted from blood, taken in a trial of the OX40 agonist ivuxolimab. This TCR came from an adult with an advanced solid tumor such as melanoma, head and neck, liver or kidney cancer. The chain has TRBV28 and TRBJ2-7; D remains ambiguous. The CDR3 sequence: CASSSGVYEQYF. The CDR3 DNA reads as TGTGCCAGCAGTTCAGGAGTCTACGAGCAGTACTTC.